Following are 24 T cell receptor beta chains from one sample sequenced in a study of blood T cell repertoires in COVID-19. Here immunoSEQ multiplex PCR was the method, and the copy in TCRdb shows in-frame clones only, minus some. The sample records around 72,000 clones, roughly 82% being singletons. The specimen sequenced was peripheral blood. The receptors shown here come from a woman aged 60 to 75 with acute or convalescent COVID-19.

Only a few counts were recorded for this clone. CDR3 region: CASSRDRSADTQYF. CDR3 nucleotides: TGTGCCAGCAGCCGCGACAGGTCGGCAGATACGCAGTATTTT. The genes are TRBV14 and TRBJ2-3, with D possibly being TRBD1 (6 bases). The V gene's germline CDR1 is SGHDN and CDR2 FVKESK. V lost 4 bases, J lost 4 bases, and 12 bases lay in between. The CDR3 runs to 14 residues.

This rearrangement joins TRBV10-3 to TRBJ1-1, with 11 bases identical to TRBD1. CDR3 length: 14 residues. CDR1 is ENHRY and CDR2 is SYGVKD in the germline V gene. Trimming removed 5 bases from V and 4 bases from J; junction bases left unmatched: 3. The CDR3 DNA follows: TGTGCCATCAGTTTTGGACAGGGGGCCACTGAAGCTTTCTTT. It codes for CAISFGQGATEAFF.

The chain is built from TRBV18 and TRBJ2-3, with TRBD1 matching 7 bases. With 4 bases clipped from V and 1 base from J, the junction kept 8 bases outside the gene matches. Per the germline V gene, CDR1 is KGHSH and CDR2 is LQKENI. CDR3 length: 16 residues. As DNA, the CDR3 is TGTGCCAGCTCACTTAACAGGGACAGACGCACAGATACGCAGTATTTT. This translates into CASSLNRDRRTDTQYF. The complete variable domain, with remaining parts taken from reference TRBV18 and TRBJ2-3, reads NAGVMQNPRHLVRRRGQEARLRCSPMKGHSHVYWYRQLPEEGLKFMVYLQKENIIDESGMPKERFSAEFPKEGPSILRIQQVVRGDSAAYFCASSLNRDRRTDTQYFGPGTRLTVL.

The chain combines TRBV6-5 with TRBJ1-2, with 9 bases aligning to TRBD1. Trimming removed 6 bases from V and 3 bases from J; junction bases left unmatched: 8. The CDR3 has 15 residues. Germline CDR1 and CDR2: MNHEY and SVGAGI. CDR3 DNA sequence: TGTGCCAGCAGGAAGGGCCGGACAGGGGACTATGGCTACACCTTC. Its protein is CASRKGRTGDYGYTF.

V gene TRBV6-1 combines with J gene TRBJ1-2; 7 nucleotides align to TRBD1. The J segment lost 6 bases and the V segment lost 2 bases, leaving 6 bases of the junction unmatched. Germline V gene lookup returns CDR1 MNHNS and CDR2 SASEGT. This CDR3 has 14 residues. CDR3 amino acids: CASSEQRGPDGYTF. CDR3 sequence (DNA): TGTGCCAGCAGTGAACAAAGGGGGCCTGATGGCTACACCTTC.

The chain couples TRBV6-4 to TRBJ2-1; a possible D gene is TRBD1 (6 bases). Trimming removed 6 bases at V and 2 bases at J, with 8 bases between. Germline CDR1 is MRHNA and CDR2 is SNTAGT. The CDR3 runs to 13 residues. CDR3 sequence: CASSRDTYNEQFF. The CDR3 nucleotides are TGTGCCAGCAGCCGGGACACCTACAATGAGCAGTTCTTC.

This clone appeared a few times. V and J are TRBV6-5 and TRBJ2-1; 12 bases align to TRBD2. V shed 8 bases, J shed 4 bases, and the junction held 6 bases outside the gene matches. Germline CDR1 and CDR2: MNHEY and SVGAGI. This CDR3 region has 15 residues. The CDR3 loop reads CASGPTSGGYNEQFF. The CDR3 DNA sequence: TGTGCCAGCGGCCCGACTAGCGGGGGATACAATGAGCAGTTCTTC.

This sequence joins TRBV9 and TRBJ2-5, with 8 bases that match TRBD1. Per the germline V gene, CDR1 is SGDLS and CDR2 is YYNGEE. V gave up 0 bases and J gave up 7 bases; unmatched junction bases: 2. The CDR3 has 13 amino acids. The CDR3 sequence is CASSVDTGGTQYF. The CDR3 DNA reads as TGTGCCAGCAGCGTAGACACAGGGGGGACCCAGTACTTC.

This chain links TRBV3-1 (or the pseudogene TRBV3-2) with TRBJ1-1; 8 bases are a match to TRBD1. Unmatched junction bases numbered 6, after V lost 5 bases and J lost 4 bases. There are 14 residues in the CDR3. Germline V lookup: CDR1 LGHDT, CDR2 YNNKEL (reference sequence). This chain's CDR3 is CASSRGQGGTEAFF. Written as DNA, the CDR3 is TGTGCCAGCAGCAGAGGACAGGGCGGCACTGAAGCTTTCTTT.

V is TRBV9 and J is TRBJ2-3; 8 bases map to TRBD2. Germline CDR1 reads SGDLS; CDR2 reads YYNGEE. The CDR3 length is 15 residues. The J segment lost 6 bases and the V segment lost 6 bases, leaving 12 bases of the junction unmatched. As DNA, the CDR3 is TGTGCCAGCAACCCCCGGGGGGGGGCCGCTGATACGCAGTATTTT. Translation gives CASNPRGGAADTQYF.

The chain uses TRBV10-3 and TRBJ2-7, with D perhaps matching TRBD1 (6 bases). The CDR3 totals 14 residues. The ends were cut back, 6 bases at V and 5 bases at J, with 17 bases in the middle. Germline V gives CDR1 ENHRY, CDR2 SYGVKD. This CDR3 is CAISLTGSRDEQYF. CDR3 DNA: TGTGCCATCAGCCTCACAGGGAGCAGAGACGAGCAGTACTTC.

The J gene is TRBJ1-4, the V gene TRBV28; 8 bases map to TRBD1. Germline assignment: CDR1 MDHEN and CDR2 SYDVKM. This CDR3 contains 15 residues. J lost 5 bases, V lost 2 bases, and 4 bases had no gene match. CDR3 nucleotide sequence: TGTGCCAGCAGTTTACCCGGACAGGGAAATGAAAAACTGTTTTTT. Its translation: CASSLPGQGNEKLFF.

The CDR3 DNA sequence: TGTGCCAGCAGCCGGGGGTACAATGAGCAGTTCTTC. Encoded protein: CASSRGYNEQFF. The chain links TRBV6-5 to TRBJ2-1; a possible D gene is TRBD2 (6 bases). CDR1 MNHEY and CDR2 SVGAGI come from the germline V gene. The CDR3 runs 12 residues. V was trimmed by 6 bases and J by 4 bases, leaving 7 bases between them.

The chain combines TRBV5-4 with TRBJ2-2, with D tentatively TRBD2 (5 bases). Germline assignment: CDR1 SGHNT and CDR2 YYREEE (reference sequence). CDR3 length: 17 amino acids. The V gene lost 4 bases and the J gene lost 0 bases, with 16 bases spanning the gap. The CDR3 region is CASSPARAAANTGELFF. The DNA of the CDR3 is TGTGCCAGCAGCCCCGCGCGGGCAGCAGCGAACACCGGGGAGCTGTTTTTT. The full variable domain, in which reference TRBV5-4 and TRBJ2-2 provide the parts outside the CDR3, is ETGVTQSPTHLIKTRGQQVTLRCSSQSGHNTVSWYQQALGQGPQFIFQYYREEENGRGNFPPRFSGLQFPNYSSELNVNALELDDSALYLCASSPARAAANTGELFFGEGSRLTVL.

The chain employs TRBV7-6 and TRBJ2-6, with D possibly TRBD1 on 5 matching bases. The CDR3 totals 15 residues. Germline CDR1 and CDR2: SGHVS and FNYEAQ. The germline V and J ends were trimmed by 1 base and 6 bases, with 10 bases remaining between them. For the CDR3, the DNA is TGTGCCAGCAGCTTAGGGCAGGGAAAGGCCAACGTCCTGACTTTC. It encodes CASSLGQGKANVLTF.

The chain joins TRBV6-5 to TRBJ2-4; D perhaps matches TRBD2 (6 bases). V was cut by 7 bases and J by 7 bases, with 17 bases left in between. This CDR3 spans 14 amino acids. CDR1 is MNHEY, CDR2 SVGAGI, per germline. CDR3 coding DNA: TGTGCCAGCACCAAACCGGGGGTGGGTAACATTCAGTACTTC. Translating it yields CASTKPGVGNIQYF.

The chain joins TRBV7-2 to TRBJ1-5; 10 bases are shared with TRBD1. The CDR3 length is 15 residues. The V gene's germline CDR1 is SGHTA and CDR2 FQGNSA. With V trimmed by 6 bases and J by 0 bases, 2 bases remained unmatched. The CDR3 region has the DNA TGTGCCAGCAGGCGACAGGGGGCTAGCAATCAGCCCCAGCATTTT. Its protein product is CASRRQGASNQPQHF.

With respect to this clone: At one boundary the junction diverges from the germline segment, which might be a read error. The chain has TRBV7-7 and TRBJ2-5, with 9 bases fitting TRBD1. The germline gives CDR1 SSHAT, CDR2 FNYEAQ (reference sequence). CDR3 size: 16 residues. CDR3 in amino acids: CASRPRDRDVGETQYF. DNA of the CDR3: TGTGCTAGCAGGCCCCGGGACAGGGATGTAGGCGAGACCCAGTACTTC.

The rearrangement uses TRBV3-1 (or the pseudogene TRBV3-2) and TRBJ2-7; TRBD1 might be the D (5 bases). Trimming pared 4 bases from V and 0 bases from J, leaving 10 bases between. Germline-derived CDR1 and CDR2 are LGHDT and YNNKEL (reference sequence). The CDR3 has 14 residues. The CDR3 reads CASSPTVTSYEQYF. CDR3 DNA: TGTGCCAGCAGCCCGACAGTTACCTCCTACGAGCAGTACTTC.

V gene TRBV18 combines with J gene TRBJ2-5, with TRBD1 matching 10 bases. Trimming removed 4 bases from V and 3 bases from J; junction bases left unmatched: 5. CDR1 and CDR2 from the germline V gene are KGHSH and LQKENI. The length of the CDR3 is 15 residues. CDR3 coding DNA: TGTGCCAGCTCACAAACGACAGGGGGCGAAGAGACCCAGTACTTC. Its protein product is CASSQTTGGEETQYF.

The J gene is TRBJ2-3, the V gene TRBV14, with D possibly being TRBD2 (5 bases). Germline loops: CDR1 SGHDN, CDR2 FVKESK. The CDR3 runs 13 residues. Trimming pared 7 bases from V and 1 base from J, leaving 9 bases between. The CDR3 DNA reads TGTGCCAGCAACCCAGCGGGCACAGATACGCAGTATTTT. Its translation is CASNPAGTDTQYF.

The V gene is TRBV5-1, the J gene TRBJ2-3, with D uncertain. There are 15 residues in the CDR3. In germline, CDR1 is SGHRS, CDR2 YFSETQ. Trimming cost V 4 bases and J 3 bases, with 15 bases left between them. The DNA for the CDR3 is TGCGCCAGCAGCCCAGGTACCCTTATGACAGATACGCAGTATTTT. Translated: CASSPGTLMTDTQYF. Based on the CDR3 plus reference TRBV5-1 and TRBJ2-3, the full variable domain is KAGVTQTPRYLIKTRGQQVTLSCSPISGHRSVSWYQQTPGQGLQFLFEYFSETQRNKGNFPGRFSGRQFSNSRSEMNVSTLELGDSALYLCASSPGTLMTDTQYFGPGTRLTVL.

The chain couples TRBV7-9 to TRBJ2-3; 7 bases match TRBD1. The CDR3 extends over 14 amino acids. Trimming removed 5 bases from V and 1 base from J; junction bases left unmatched: 3. Germline V gives CDR1 SEHNR, CDR2 FQNEAQ (reference sequence). The CDR3 DNA is TGTGCCAGCAGCAGGGACAGCCGCACAGATACGCAGTATTTT. Encoded protein: CASSRDSRTDTQYF. Looking up the rest from reference TRBV7-9 and TRBJ2-3 gives the full variable domain: DTGVSQNPRHKITKRGQNVTFRCDPISEHNRLYWYRQTLGQGPEFLTYFQNEAQLEKSRLLSDRFSAERPKGSFSTLEIQRTEQGDSAMYLCASSRDSRTDTQYFGPGTRLTVL.

V usage is TRBV6-5 and J usage is TRBJ2-2; possible D gene TRBD2, 5 bases. CDR1 and CDR2 (germline): MNHEY, SVGAGI. V lost 6 bases and J lost 7, with 18 bases in between. The CDR3 is made up of 15 amino acids. This CDR3 is CASSYYIQRGGELFF. In DNA form, the CDR3 reads TGTGCCAGCAGCTATTATATTCAACGGGGCGGGGAGCTGTTTTTT.